This TCR beta chain was identified during a study of PD-L1 blockade in urothelial cancer. The CDR3 runs to 15 residues. Germline lookup yields CDR1 MNHNY and CDR2 SVGAGI (reference sequence). V lost 0 bases to trimming and J lost 3 bases, with 8 bases between them. Described time point: peripheral blood 6 weeks after treatment start. Only in-frame clones appear in the TCRdb table, and some are missing; sequencing was by immunoSEQ multiplex PCR. The data contain about 48,000 clones, more than 80% of them singletons. The material sequenced was PBMCs, taken around atezolizumab (anti-PD-L1) treatment. The genes are TRBV6-6 and TRBJ1-4; unclear D gene. The source of this sequence is a man between 65 and 85 years old with urothelial cancer. This CDR3 reads CASSYSGSPNEKLFF. The CDR3 DNA reads TGTGCCAGCAGTTACTCGGGCAGTCCTAATGAAAAACTGTTTTTT.